This section outlines one T cell receptor (beta chain) sequence together with its context. The data are from a study of blood T cell repertoires in COVID-19. Original handling: Using reference gene primer amplification, nucleated cell counts were estimated. The table came from immunoSEQ multiplex PCR; TCRdb's copy has only in-frame clones and leaves some out. The DNA gave D and trimming, while V, J and clone size come from that table. The table records more than 200,000 clones, approximately 89% of them present only once. Participant ages covered about 18 to 100 years across 20 to 25 US areas. The CDR3 covers 12 residues. V dropped 6 bases and J dropped 3 bases, with 9 bases sitting between them. CDR1 is LGHDT and CDR2 is YNNKEL in the germline V gene (reference sequence).

The sequence came from a woman in her 30s who had been exposed to COVID-19. V gene TRBV3-1 (or the pseudogene TRBV3-2) combines with J gene TRBJ2-7; D not resolved. The sequenced sample consisted of PBMCs or T cells enriched from blood (not recorded which). CDR3 amino acids: CASSPASYEQYF. The CDR3 coding sequence is TGTGCCAGCAGTCCAGCGAGCTACGAGCAGTACTTC.